These T cell receptor beta chains were read from a single sample in a study of T cells after yellow fever vaccination. TCRdb passed the 5' RACE reads through MiXCR, listing each CDR3 protein once. The repertoire holds about 42,000 distinct CDR3 sequences, with 5.5% to 7.5% as singletons. The input for sequencing was PBMCs, either bulk or a sorted T-cell subset (CD4+, CD8+, memory, or dextramer-sorted; not recorded which), taken 45 days after the yellow fever booster vaccination. The receptors originated from a man between 25 and 39 years old who received the YFV17D yellow fever vaccine. The CDR3 runs from the conserved cysteine through the conserved F or W. Each record gives: V gene, clone size, J gene, D gene, CDR3 DNA, CDR3 protein. The D gene is left open where the match is weak. Clone size, where shown, is once, few, many, or a class for clones that have expanded.

TRBV13	NA	TRBJ2-3	TRBD2	TGTGCCAGCAGCTTGACTAGCGGGATTGATACGCAGTATTTT	CASSLTSGIDTQYF
TRBV7-2	few	TRBJ1-6	NA	TGTGCCAGCAGCAACAACATAGGGGGTTCACCCCTCCACTTT	CASSNNIGGSPLHF
TRBV7-8	many	TRBJ2-3	TRBD2	TGTGCCAGCAGCTTAGCTCTGGGAGGGTCAACAGATACGCAGTATTTT	CASSLALGGSTDTQYF
TRBV28	NA	TRBJ2-2	NA	TGTGCCAGCAGTTTTCGCCGGGAGCTGTTTTTT	CASSFRRELFF
TRBV7-2	few	TRBJ2-1	TRBD2	TGTGCCAGCAGCTTAGCTCCGGGACTAGTCGGTGAGCAGTTCTTC	CASSLAPGLVGEQFF
TRBV7-9	few	TRBJ2-1	NA	TGTGCCAGCAGCTTAGATTTCAATGAGCAGTTCTTC	CASSLDFNEQFF
TRBV12-3/TRBV12-4	many	TRBJ2-2	NA	TGTGCCAGCAGGGCCGTGGGGGGAGGGGGGAACACCGGGGAGCTGTTTTTT	CASRAVGGGGNTGELFF
TRBV4-2	many	TRBJ2-3	NA	TGTGCCAGCAGCCAACCCCTACTAGCAGGCAACACAGATACGCAGTATTTT	CASSQPLLAGNTDTQYF
TRBV2	NA	TRBJ2-1	TRBD2	TGTACCTGCAGTTTTCGGTCTTCTAGCGGGAGTCTCCACAATGAGCAGTTCTTC	CTCSFRSSSGSLHNEQFF
TRBV7-6	many	TRBJ2-3	TRBD2	TGTGCCAGCAGCTTGGGACTAGCCTCCGGTCGCACGCAGTATTTT	CASSLGLASGRTQYF
TRBV5-1	many	TRBJ1-2	NA	TGCGCCAGCAGCTTGGAGGGGGATGGCTACACCTTC	CASSLEGDGYTF
TRBV6-1	many	TRBJ2-5	NA	TGTGCCAGTTCAAGGGCGGCCCTCCAAGAGACCCAGTACTTC	CASSRAALQETQYF
TRBV20-1	many	TRBJ2-4	TRBD2	TGCAGTGCTTGCCGACTAGCGGGAATTTGCATTCAGTACTTC	CSACRLAGICIQYF
TRBV28	many	TRBJ2-1	NA	TGTGCCAGCAGTTCCCAAGGACCAAGGTCCTACAATGAGCAGTTCTTC	CASSSQGPRSYNEQFF
TRBV28	many	TRBJ2-1	NA	TGTGCCAGCAGTTTGGATTACAGGGTCTGGGAGCAGTTCTTC	CASSLDYRVWEQFF
TRBV7-2	few	TRBJ1-1	NA	TGTGCCAGCAGCTTATTTGCAGTGAAGGGGGCTGAAGCTTTCTTT	CASSLFAVKGAEAFF
TRBV20-1	many	TRBJ2-7	NA	TGCAGTGCTAGGCGGGCATACGAGCAGTACTTC	CSARRAYEQYF
TRBV7-2	NA	TRBJ2-1	NA	TGTGCCAGCAGCGGCGAGTTGTACAATGAGCAGTTCTTC	CASSGELYNEQFF
TRBV19	few	TRBJ2-5	TRBD1	TGTGCCAGTAGCTGGGGACAGTCAATACAAGAGACCCAGTACTTC	CASSWGQSIQETQYF
TRBV7-2	many	TRBJ2-1	NA	TGTGCCAGCAGCCCACCGGAAAAGGGGAGCTCCTACAATGAGCAGTTCTTC	CASSPPEKGSSYNEQFF
TRBV29-1	few	TRBJ1-1	NA	TGCAGCGTCGTCGGACTGGAGGGGTACACTGAAGCTTTCTTT	CSVVGLEGYTEAFF
TRBV13	many	TRBJ1-5	TRBD1	TGTGCCAGCAGCCGACAGGGGGGAGGCAATCAGCCCCAGCATTTT	CASSRQGGGNQPQHF
TRBV5-6	many	TRBJ2-7	NA	TGTGCCAGCAGCTGGACCGCTCAGGAGGGGGAGCAGTACTTC	CASSWTAQEGEQYF
TRBV24-1	few	TRBJ1-6	TRBD1	TGTGCCACCAGTGATTTTCGGTCCCGGGACAGCTATAATTCACCCCTCCACTTT	CATSDFRSRDSYNSPLHF
TRBV7-9	many	TRBJ2-2	TRBD2	TGTGCCAGCAGCCACACTAGCGGGATGATGACCGGGGAGCTGTTTTTT	CASSHTSGMMTGELFF
TRBV20-1	NA	TRBJ2-2	NA	TGCAGTGCGAAACCCCAGGTGTGCACCGGGGAGCTGTTTTTT	CSAKPQVCTGELFF
TRBV12-3/TRBV12-4	few	TRBJ1-3	NA	TGTGCCAGCAGTTCCTCCAAGGGGTTTACCTCTGGAAACACCATATATTTT	CASSSSKGFTSGNTIYF
TRBV20-1	many	TRBJ1-6	NA	TGCAGTGCTAGACCTACAGGAAATTCACCCCTCCACTTT	CSARPTGNSPLHF
TRBV7-3	many	TRBJ2-3	NA	TGTGCCAGCAGCCCTACCGGGGACTCAGAGTATTTT	CASSPTGDSEYF
TRBV20-1	few	TRBJ1-1	NA	TGCAGTGCCGTAACACCTTGGACTGAAGCTTTCTTT	CSAVTPWTEAFF
TRBV18	many	TRBJ2-7	TRBD2	TGTGCCAGCTCCCAAAGCGGGGGAAACGAGCAGTACTTC	CASSQSGGNEQYF
TRBV3-1	many	TRBJ2-1	NA	TGTGCCAGCAGCCAAGATCGGGTCGGGGGAAACAATGAGCAGTTCTTC	CASSQDRVGGNNEQFF
TRBV10-3	NA	TRBJ2-7	TRBD1	TGTGCCATCAGTGAAGGGGGCCCCTCCTACGAGCAGTACTTC	CAISEGGPSYEQYF
TRBV6-2/TRBV6-3	NA	TRBJ2-3	NA	TGTGCCAGCAGTACCAGGGTAGGGGGAGATACGCAGTATTTT	CASSTRVGGDTQYF
TRBV5-1	many	TRBJ2-2	NA	TGCGCCAGCAGCTTGGCGCTGGGCCCCGGGGAGCTGTTTTTT	CASSLALGPGELFF
TRBV30	many	TRBJ2-1	NA	TGTGCCTGGAGCAGGGACTCCAATGAGCAGTTCTTC	CAWSRDSNEQFF
TRBV30	many	TRBJ2-7	NA	TGTGCCTGGAGTGTACGATACGAGCAGTACTTC	CAWSVRYEQYF
TRBV6-2/TRBV6-3	many	TRBJ2-5	NA	TGTGCCAGCGGGCCAGGGGAAGAGACCCAGTACTTC	CASGPGEETQYF
TRBV18	few	TRBJ2-7	NA	TGTGCCAGCCGCCGGGACCAGAGCTCCTACGAGCAGTACTTC	CASRRDQSSYEQYF
TRBV7-6	NA	TRBJ1-3	NA	TGTGCCAGCAGCTTGATGGAGGGGCCTGGAAACACCATATATTTT	CASSLMEGPGNTIYF
TRBV10-3	many	TRBJ1-1	TRBD1	TGTGCCATCAGGGGACAGGAGGGGACTGAAGCTTTCTTT	CAIRGQEGTEAFF
TRBV15	many	TRBJ2-7	NA	TGTGCCACCAGCAGAGATCATGTCTCCGAGCAGTACTTC	CATSRDHVSEQYF
TRBV7-2	many	TRBJ2-3	NA	TGTGCCAGCAGATTCCCTAGCACAGATACGCAGTATTTT	CASRFPSTDTQYF
TRBV3-1	many	TRBJ2-2	TRBD2	TGTGCCAGCAGCGAAACTAGCGGGACACGTGGCGGGGAGCTGTTTTTT	CASSETSGTRGGELFF
TRBV20-1	few	TRBJ1-2	TRBD1	TGCAGAGCTGGGGCAGGGGGTACCCAGGATGGCTACACCTTC	CRAGAGGTQDGYTF
TRBV12-3/TRBV12-4	NA	TRBJ1-1	NA	TGTGCCAGCAGTTTAACGTCGGACACTGAAGCTTTCTTT	CASSLTSDTEAFF
TRBV28	many	TRBJ2-7	NA	TGTGCCAGCAGACAGTCGCAGCCTTCCTACGAGCAGTACTTC	CASRQSQPSYEQYF
TRBV5-5	few	TRBJ2-3	NA	TGTGCCAGCAGCCTCCCCACCGACACAGATACGCAGTATTTT	CASSLPTDTDTQYF
TRBV20-1	few	TRBJ1-4	NA	TGCAGTGCTAGAGATCCCCGACAGTCAACTAATGAAAAACTGTTTTTT	CSARDPRQSTNEKLFF
TRBV12-2	NA	TRBJ2-7	NA	TGTGCAAGTCGCTTAAGGAAAATAGCGGGCTTCCCAACGGACAGCTCCTACGAGCAGTACTTC	CASRLRKIAGFPTDSSYEQYF
TRBV29-1	many	TRBJ2-3	TRBD1	TGCAGCGCCGCAGGGCGACAGGGGCGGCCAGATACGCAGTATTTT	CSAAGRQGRPDTQYF
TRBV7-2	NA	TRBJ2-5	NA	TGTGCCAGCAGCTCTGGACTGATGAGGGAGACCCAGTACTTC	CASSSGLMRETQYF
TRBV4-2	NA	TRBJ2-1	TRBD2	TGTGCCAGCAGCCGGAGGGGTAGGGAGGTGGCGGGAGGGATTTACAATGAGCAGTTCTTC	CASSRRGREVAGGIYNEQFF
TRBV18	many	TRBJ2-1	TRBD2	TGTGCCAGCTCTCCCTGGACTAGCGGGGACTACAATGAGCAGTTCTTC	CASSPWTSGDYNEQFF
TRBV18	many	TRBJ2-1	NA	TGTGCCAGCTCACCACAGACTGGCAATGAGCAGTTCTTC	CASSPQTGNEQFF